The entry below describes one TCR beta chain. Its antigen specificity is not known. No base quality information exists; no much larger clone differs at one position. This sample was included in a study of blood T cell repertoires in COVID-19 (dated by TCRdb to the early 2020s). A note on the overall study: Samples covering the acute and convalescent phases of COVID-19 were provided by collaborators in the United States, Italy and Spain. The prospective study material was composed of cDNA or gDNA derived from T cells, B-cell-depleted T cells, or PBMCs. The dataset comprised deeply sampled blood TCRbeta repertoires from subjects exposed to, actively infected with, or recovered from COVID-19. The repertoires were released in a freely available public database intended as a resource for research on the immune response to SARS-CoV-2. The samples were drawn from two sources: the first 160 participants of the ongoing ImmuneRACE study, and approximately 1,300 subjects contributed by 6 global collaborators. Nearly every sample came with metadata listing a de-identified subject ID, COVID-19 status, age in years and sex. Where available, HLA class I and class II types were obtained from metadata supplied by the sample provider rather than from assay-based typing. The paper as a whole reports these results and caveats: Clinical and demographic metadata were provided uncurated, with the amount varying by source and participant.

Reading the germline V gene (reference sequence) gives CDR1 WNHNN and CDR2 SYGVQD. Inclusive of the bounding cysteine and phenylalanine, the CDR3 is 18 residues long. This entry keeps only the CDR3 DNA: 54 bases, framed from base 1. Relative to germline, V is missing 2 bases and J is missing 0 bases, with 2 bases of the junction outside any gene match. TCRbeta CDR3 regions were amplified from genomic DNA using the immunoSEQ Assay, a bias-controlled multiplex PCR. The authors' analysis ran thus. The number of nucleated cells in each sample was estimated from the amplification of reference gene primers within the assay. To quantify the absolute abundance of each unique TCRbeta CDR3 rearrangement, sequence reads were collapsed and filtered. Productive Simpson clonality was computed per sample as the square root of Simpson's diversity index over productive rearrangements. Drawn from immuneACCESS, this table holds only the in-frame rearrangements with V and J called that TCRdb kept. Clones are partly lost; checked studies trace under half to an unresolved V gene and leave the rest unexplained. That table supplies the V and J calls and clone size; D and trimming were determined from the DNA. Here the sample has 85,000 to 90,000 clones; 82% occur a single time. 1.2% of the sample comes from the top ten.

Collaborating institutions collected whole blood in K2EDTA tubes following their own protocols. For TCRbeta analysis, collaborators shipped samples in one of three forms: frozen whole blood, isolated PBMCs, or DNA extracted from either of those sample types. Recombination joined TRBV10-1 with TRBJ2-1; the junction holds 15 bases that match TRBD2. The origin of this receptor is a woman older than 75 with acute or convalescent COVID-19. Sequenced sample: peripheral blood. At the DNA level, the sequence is TGCGCCAGCAGTGAGGGACTAGCGGGAGGGAGCTCCTACAATGAGCAGTTCTTC. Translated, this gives CASSEGLAGGSSYNEQFF.